This TCR beta chain is from a study of blood T cell repertoires in COVID-19. Study in general: Italy, Spain and the United States were the sources of the convalescent and acute COVID-19 samples. Nucleic acid was either cDNA or gDNA, and it came from T cells, B-cell-depleted T cells, or PBMCs.

Per the original methods: Amplification from reference gene primers served as the basis for estimated nucleated cell counts. This table comes from immunoSEQ multiplex PCR, and its TCRdb copy is limited to in-frame clones, with some not included. The V and J calls and clone size were taken over from that table, and D and trimming were inferred from the DNA. Of some 48,000 clones listed, about 86% are singletons. The source material was peripheral blood. The origin of this receptor is a woman older than 75 with acute or convalescent COVID-19.

The CDR3 region has the DNA TGTGCCAGCAGCTTAGCAGGGCCCACCGGGGAGCTGTTTTTT. Its translation: CASSLAGPTGELFF. The rearrangement uses TRBV11-2 and TRBJ2-2; possibly TRBD1 for D (5 bases). The CDR3 covers 14 residues. Germline V gene data show CDR1 as SGHAT and CDR2 as FQNNGV. V was shortened by 1 base and J by 4 bases, with 7 bases between the two germline ends.